These 2 T cell receptor beta chains were sequenced from one sample in a study of T cells after yellow fever vaccination. One entry per CDR3 protein, called by TCRdb with MiXCR from the 5' RACE reads. The repertoire holds roughly 500,000 distinct CDR3 sequences, with approximately 21% as singletons. Sequenced here: PBMCs, sampled 15 days after the yellow fever booster vaccination. The receptors derive from a man aged 25 to 45 who received the YFV17D yellow fever vaccine.

This clonotype was seen only a few times. The chain links TRBV28 to TRBJ2-5, with no clear D. The V and J ends lost 7 bases and 1 base respectively, with 10 bases between them. CDR3 length: 13 residues. Germline CDR1 and CDR2: MDHEN and SYDVKM. CDR3 coding DNA: TGTGCCAGCACCCAAGGCGGCCAAGAGACCCAGTACTTC. It codes for CASTQGGQETQYF.

The rearrangement links TRBV7-8 to TRBJ2-3; tentatively, D is TRBD1 (6 bases). This CDR3 has 15 amino acids. Trimming stripped 6 bases from V and 2 bases from J, with 15 bases between. CDR1 and CDR2 from the germline V gene are SGHVS and FQNEAQ. The CDR3 loop reads CASRLTGPTTDTQYF. CDR3 nucleotide sequence: TGTGCCAGCAGGTTGACAGGCCCTACCACAGATACGCAGTATTTT. Full variable domain (rest looked up from reference TRBV7-8 and TRBJ2-3): GAGVSQSPRYKVAKRGQDVALRCDPISGHVSLFWYQQALGQGPEFLTYFQNEAQLDKSGLPSDRFFAERPEGSVSTLKIQRTQQEDSAVYLCASRLTGPTTDTQYFGPGTRLTVL.